The subject of this entry is one TCR beta chain. Its antigen remains unknown. The data are from a study of T cell repertoires in cytomegalovirus infection. In the study overall: CMV infection and matching HLA type were both indicated by public TCR beta signatures.

Each CDR3 protein is one row after TCRdb ran MiXCR on the reads. The sample has a few hundred thousand distinct CDR3 sequences; about 42% are singletons. Source: cultured PBMCs, taken from culture after CMV antigen stimulation. The origin of this receptor is a human donor in good health (CMV status not recorded). Some clones in this sample may be carry-over from other donors' samples.

The CDR3 is CASSYGGQGARAEQFF. The DNA of the CDR3 is TGTGCCAGCAGTTACGGCGGGCAGGGGGCGCGCGCTGAGCAGTTCTTC. V gene TRBV6-6 combines with J gene TRBJ2-1; 8 bases fit TRBD1. Germline CDR1 is MNHNY and CDR2 is SVGAGI (reference sequence). The CDR3 is made up of 16 amino acids. Trimming removed 2 bases from V and 9 bases from J; junction bases left unmatched: 12.